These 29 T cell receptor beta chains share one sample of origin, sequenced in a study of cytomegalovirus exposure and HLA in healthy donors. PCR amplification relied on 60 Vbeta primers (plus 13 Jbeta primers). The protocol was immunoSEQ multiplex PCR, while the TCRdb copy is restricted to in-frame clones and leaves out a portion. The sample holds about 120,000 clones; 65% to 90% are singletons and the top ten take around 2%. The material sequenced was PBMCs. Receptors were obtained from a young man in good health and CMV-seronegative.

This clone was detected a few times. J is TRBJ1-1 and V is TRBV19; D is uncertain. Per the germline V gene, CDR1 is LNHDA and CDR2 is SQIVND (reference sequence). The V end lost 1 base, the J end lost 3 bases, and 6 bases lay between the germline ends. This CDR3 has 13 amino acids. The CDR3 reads CASSIATDTEAFF. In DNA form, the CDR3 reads TGTGCCAGTAGTATAGCTACAGACACTGAAGCTTTCTTT.

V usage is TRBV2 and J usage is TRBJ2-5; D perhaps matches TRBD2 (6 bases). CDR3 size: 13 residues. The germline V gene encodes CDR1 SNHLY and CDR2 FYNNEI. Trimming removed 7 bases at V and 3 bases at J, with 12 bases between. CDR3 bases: TGTGCCAGCAAGTCCCGCGGGGAAGAGACCCAGTACTTC. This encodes CASKSRGEETQYF.

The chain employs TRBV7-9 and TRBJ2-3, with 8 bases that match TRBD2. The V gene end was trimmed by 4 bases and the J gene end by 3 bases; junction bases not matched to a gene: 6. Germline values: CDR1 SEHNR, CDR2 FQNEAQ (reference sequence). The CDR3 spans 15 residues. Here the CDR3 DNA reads TGTGCCAGCAGCTCCGAGGGCGGGGGGACAGATACGCAGTATTTT. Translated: CASSSEGGGTDTQYF.

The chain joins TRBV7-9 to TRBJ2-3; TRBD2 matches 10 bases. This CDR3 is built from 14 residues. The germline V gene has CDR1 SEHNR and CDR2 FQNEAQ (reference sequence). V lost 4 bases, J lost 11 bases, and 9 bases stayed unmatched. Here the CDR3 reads CASSSSGLASMQYF. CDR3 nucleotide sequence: TGTGCCAGCAGCTCTTCGGGACTAGCGTCGATGCAGTATTTT. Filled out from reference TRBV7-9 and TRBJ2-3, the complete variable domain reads DTGVSQNPRHKITKRGQNVTFRCDPISEHNRLYWYRQTLGQGPEFLTYFQNEAQLEKSRLLSDRFSAERPKGSFSTLEIQRTEQGDSAMYLCASSSSGLASMQYFGPGTRLTVL.

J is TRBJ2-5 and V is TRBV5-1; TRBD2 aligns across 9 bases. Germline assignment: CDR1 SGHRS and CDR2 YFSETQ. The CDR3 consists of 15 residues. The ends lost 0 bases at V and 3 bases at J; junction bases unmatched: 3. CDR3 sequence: CASSLGASGEETQYF. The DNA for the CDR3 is TGCGCCAGCAGCTTGGGGGCTAGCGGGGAAGAGACCCAGTACTTC.

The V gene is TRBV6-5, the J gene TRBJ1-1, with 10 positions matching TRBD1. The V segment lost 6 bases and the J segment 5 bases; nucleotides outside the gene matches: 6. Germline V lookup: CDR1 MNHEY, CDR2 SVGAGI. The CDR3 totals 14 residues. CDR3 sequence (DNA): TGTGCCAGCAGCCCGGACAGGGGGGGGACTGAAGCTTTCTTT. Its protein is CASSPDRGGTEAFF.

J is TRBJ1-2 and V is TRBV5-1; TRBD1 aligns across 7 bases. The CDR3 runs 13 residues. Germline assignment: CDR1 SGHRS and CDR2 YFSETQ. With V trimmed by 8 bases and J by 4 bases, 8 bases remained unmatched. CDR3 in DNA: TGCGCCAGTAGTGGACAGGACCTCTATGGCTACACCTTC. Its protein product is CASSGQDLYGYTF.

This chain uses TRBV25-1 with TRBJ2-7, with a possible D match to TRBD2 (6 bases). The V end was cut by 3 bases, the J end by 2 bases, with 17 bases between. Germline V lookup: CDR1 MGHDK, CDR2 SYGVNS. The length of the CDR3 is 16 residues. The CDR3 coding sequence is TGTGCCAGCAGTGATCGGGAGAGGTCCCATACCTACGAGCAGTACTTC. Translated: CASSDRERSHTYEQYF.

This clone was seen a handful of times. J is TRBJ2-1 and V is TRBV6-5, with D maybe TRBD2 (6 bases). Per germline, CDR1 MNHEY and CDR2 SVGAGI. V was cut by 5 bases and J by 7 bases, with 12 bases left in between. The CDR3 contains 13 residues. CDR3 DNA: TGTGCCAGCAGTGGTCCAGGGAGGAATGAGCAGTTCTTC. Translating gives CASSGPGRNEQFF.

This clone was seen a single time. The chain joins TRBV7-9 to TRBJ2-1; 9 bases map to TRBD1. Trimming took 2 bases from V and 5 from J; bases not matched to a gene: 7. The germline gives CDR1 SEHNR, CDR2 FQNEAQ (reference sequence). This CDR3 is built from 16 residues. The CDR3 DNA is TGTGCCAGCAGCTTACTAGGACAGGGGAAAGACAATGAGCAGTTCTTC. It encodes CASSLLGQGKDNEQFF.

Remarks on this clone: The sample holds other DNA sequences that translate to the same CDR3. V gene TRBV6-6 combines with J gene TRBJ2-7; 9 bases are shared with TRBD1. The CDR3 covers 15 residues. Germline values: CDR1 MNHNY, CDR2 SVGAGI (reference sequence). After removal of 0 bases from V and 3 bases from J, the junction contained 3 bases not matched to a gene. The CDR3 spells CASSYSRGQGYEQYF. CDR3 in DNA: TGTGCCAGCAGTTACTCGAGGGGACAGGGCTACGAGCAGTACTTC.

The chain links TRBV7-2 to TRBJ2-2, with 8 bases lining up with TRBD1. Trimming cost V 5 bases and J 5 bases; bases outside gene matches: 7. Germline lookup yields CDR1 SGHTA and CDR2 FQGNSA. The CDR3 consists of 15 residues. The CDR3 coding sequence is TGTGCCAGCAGCGCTCCGGGACAGGTTACCGGGGAGCTGTTTTTT. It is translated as CASSAPGQVTGELFF.

In DNA, the CDR3 is TGTGCCTGGAGTTCGGGGGGTCAGCCCCAGCATTTT. The encoded protein is CAWSSGGQPQHF. The gene calls are TRBV30 and TRBJ1-5, with D maybe TRBD1 (5 bases). The CDR3 contains 12 residues. Germline V gene sequence: CDR1 GTSNPN, CDR2 SVGIG (reference sequence). V shed 2 bases and J shed 6 bases, with 8 bases lying between them.

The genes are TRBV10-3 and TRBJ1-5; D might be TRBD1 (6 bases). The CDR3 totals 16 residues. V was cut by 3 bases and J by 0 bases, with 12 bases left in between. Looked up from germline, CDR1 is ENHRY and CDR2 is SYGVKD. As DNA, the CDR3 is TGTGCCATCAGTGACCAGGGGATCGATAGCAATCAGCCCCAGCATTTT. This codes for CAISDQGIDSNQPQHF.

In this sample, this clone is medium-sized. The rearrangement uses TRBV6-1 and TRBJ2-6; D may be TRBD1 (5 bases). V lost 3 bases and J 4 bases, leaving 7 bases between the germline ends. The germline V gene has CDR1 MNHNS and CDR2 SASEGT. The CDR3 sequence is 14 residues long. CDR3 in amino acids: CASSETVGANVLTF. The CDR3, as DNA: TGTGCCAGCAGTGAGACAGTCGGGGCCAACGTCCTGACTTTC.

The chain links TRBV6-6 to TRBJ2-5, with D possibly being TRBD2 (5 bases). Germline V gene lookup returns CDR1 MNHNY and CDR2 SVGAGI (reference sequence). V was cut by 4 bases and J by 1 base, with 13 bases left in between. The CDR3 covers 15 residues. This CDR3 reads CASSFGAAAQETQYF. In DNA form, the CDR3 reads TGTGCCAGCAGTTTTGGAGCGGCGGCCCAAGAGACCCAGTACTTC.

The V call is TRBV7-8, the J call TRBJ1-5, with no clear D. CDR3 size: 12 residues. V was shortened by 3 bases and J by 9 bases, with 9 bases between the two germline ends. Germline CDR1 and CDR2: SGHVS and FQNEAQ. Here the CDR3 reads CASSFRGLPQHF. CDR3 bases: TGTGCCAGCAGCTTCCGTGGACTGCCCCAGCATTTT.

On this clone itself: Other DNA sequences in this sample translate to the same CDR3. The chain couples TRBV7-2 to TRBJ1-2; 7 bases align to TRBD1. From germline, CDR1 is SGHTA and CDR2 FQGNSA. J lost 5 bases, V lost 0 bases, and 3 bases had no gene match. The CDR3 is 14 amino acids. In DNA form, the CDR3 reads TGTGCCAGCAGCTTAGCGGGGGACAGTTATGGCTACACCTTC. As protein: CASSLAGDSYGYTF.

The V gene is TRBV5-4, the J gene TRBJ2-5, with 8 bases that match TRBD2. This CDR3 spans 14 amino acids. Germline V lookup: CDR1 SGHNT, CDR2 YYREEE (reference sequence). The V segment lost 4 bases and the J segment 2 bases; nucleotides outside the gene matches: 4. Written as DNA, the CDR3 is TGTGCCAGCAGCCGGAGCGGGGGACAAGAGACCCAGTACTTC. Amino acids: CASSRSGGQETQYF.

As DNA, the CDR3 is TGTGCCAGCAGTTCCGAGCGGGTTACCAATTGGTTCTTC. This sequence encodes CASSSERVTNWFF. The chain joins TRBV6-1 to TRBJ2-1, with D perhaps TRBD2 (6 bases). This CDR3 region has 13 residues. The germline V gene encodes CDR1 MNHNS and CDR2 SASEGT. Trimming removed 5 bases at V and 15 bases at J, with 20 bases between.

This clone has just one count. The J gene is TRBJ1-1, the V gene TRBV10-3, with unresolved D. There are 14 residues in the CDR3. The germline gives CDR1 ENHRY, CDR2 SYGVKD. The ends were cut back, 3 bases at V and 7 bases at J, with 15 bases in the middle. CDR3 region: CAISERIRRIEAFF. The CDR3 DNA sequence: TGTGCCATCAGTGAAAGAATTCGGCGGATTGAAGCTTTCTTT.

CDR3 sequence (DNA): TGTGCCATCAGTGAGCCGGGACTAGCCCAGTACTTC. Translating it yields CAISEPGLAQYF. V and J are TRBV10-3 and TRBJ2-5, with 8 bases fitting TRBD2. The CDR3 is made up of 12 amino acids. The ends lost 2 bases at V and 9 bases at J; junction bases unmatched: 2. Per germline, CDR1 ENHRY and CDR2 SYGVKD.

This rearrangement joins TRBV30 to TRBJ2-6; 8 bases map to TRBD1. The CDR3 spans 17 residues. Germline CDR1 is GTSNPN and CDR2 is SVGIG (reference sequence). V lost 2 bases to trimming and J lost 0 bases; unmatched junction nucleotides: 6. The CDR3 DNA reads TGTGCCTGGAGTCCCGGGACAGGAAACTCTGGGGCCAACGTCCTGACTTTC. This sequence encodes CAWSPGTGNSGANVLTF. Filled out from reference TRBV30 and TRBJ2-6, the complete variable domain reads SQTIHQWPATLVQPVGSPLSLECTVEGTSNPNLYWYRQAAGRGLQLLFYSVGIGQISSEVPQNLSASRPQDRQFILSSKKLLLSDSGFYLCAWSPGTGNSGANVLTFGAGSRLTVL.

CDR3 nucleotide sequence: TGTGCCAGCAGTAATGAAACTCCTCATGGCTACACCTTC. It is translated as CASSNETPHGYTF. This chain uses TRBV5-5 with TRBJ1-2; no firm D call. The CDR3 runs 13 residues. CDR1 is SGHKS, CDR2 YYEKEE, per germline (reference sequence). V dropped 5 bases and J dropped 6 bases, with 14 bases sitting between them.

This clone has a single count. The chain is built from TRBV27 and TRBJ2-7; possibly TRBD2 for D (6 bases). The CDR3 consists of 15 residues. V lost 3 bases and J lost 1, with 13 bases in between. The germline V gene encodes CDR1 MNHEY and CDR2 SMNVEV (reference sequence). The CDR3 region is CASSLGGGESYEQYF. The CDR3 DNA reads TGTGCCAGCAGTTTGGGGGGTGGGGAATCCTACGAGCAGTACTTC.

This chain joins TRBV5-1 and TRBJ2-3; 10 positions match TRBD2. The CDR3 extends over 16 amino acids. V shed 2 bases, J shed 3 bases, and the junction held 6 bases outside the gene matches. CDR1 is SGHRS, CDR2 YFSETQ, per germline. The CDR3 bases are TGCGCCAGCAGCTTAATTGAACTAGCGGGAACAGATACGCAGTATTTT. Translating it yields CASSLIELAGTDTQYF.

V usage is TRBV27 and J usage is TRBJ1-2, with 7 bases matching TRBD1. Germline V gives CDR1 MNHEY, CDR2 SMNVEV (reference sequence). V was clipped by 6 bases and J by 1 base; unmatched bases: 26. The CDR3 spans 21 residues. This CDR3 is CASSPWTGQTHLFYLNYGYTF. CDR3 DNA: TGTGCCAGCAGCCCCTGGACGGGACAGACTCACCTTTTCTACCTTAACTATGGCTACACCTTC.

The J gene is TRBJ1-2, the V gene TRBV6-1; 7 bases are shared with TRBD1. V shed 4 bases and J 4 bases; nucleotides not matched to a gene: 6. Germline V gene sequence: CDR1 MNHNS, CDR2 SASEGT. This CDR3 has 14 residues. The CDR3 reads CASSADRQSYGYTF. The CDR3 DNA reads TGTGCCAGCAGTGCGGACAGGCAGTCCTATGGCTACACCTTC.

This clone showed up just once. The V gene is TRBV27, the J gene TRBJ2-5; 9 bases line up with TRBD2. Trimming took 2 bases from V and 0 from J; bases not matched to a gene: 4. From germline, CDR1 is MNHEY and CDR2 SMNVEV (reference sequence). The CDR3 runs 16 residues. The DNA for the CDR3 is TGTGCCAGCAGTTTAAGGAGCGGGGGGAACCAAGAGACCCAGTACTTC. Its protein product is CASSLRSGGNQETQYF.